The 24 T cell receptor beta chains reported below all come from one sample, sequenced in a study of cytomegalovirus exposure and HLA in healthy donors. Both 60 Vbeta primers and 13 Jbeta primers went into the PCR. Some clones are missing from TCRdb's copy, which holds only in-frame ones; the method was immunoSEQ multiplex PCR. Seen here are under 200,000 clones, around 80% observed once, and the top ten hold more than 1.5%. The sequencing input was PBMCs. Source of these receptors: a young man in good health and CMV-seronegative.

The gene calls are TRBV13 and TRBJ1-1; D is unclear. V was shortened by 1 base and J by 4 bases, with 13 bases between the two germline ends. Germline-derived CDR1 and CDR2 are PRHDT and FYEKMQ (reference sequence). The CDR3 sequence is 15 residues long. The CDR3 is CASSLAEESRTEAFF. The CDR3 nucleotides are TGTGCCAGCAGCTTAGCTGAGGAAAGCCGCACTGAAGCTTTCTTT.

This sequence joins TRBV6-1 and TRBJ1-1, with 8 bases matching TRBD1. J gave up 1 base and V 4 bases, and 8 bases lay outside the gene matches. This CDR3 has 16 residues. Germline CDR1 is MNHNS and CDR2 is SASEGT. CDR3 region: CASSGLKGQGNTEAFF. The CDR3 DNA is TGTGCCAGCAGTGGATTAAAAGGACAGGGGAACACTGAAGCTTTCTTT.

In this sample, this clone turned up once. The chain links TRBV18 to TRBJ1-3, with 7 bases that match TRBD1. Per the germline V gene, CDR1 is KGHSH and CDR2 is LQKENI. V lost 3 bases and J lost 0; bases outside the gene matches: 5. This CDR3 is 16 amino acids long. The CDR3 loop is CASSPGQLSSGNTIYF. The CDR3 coding sequence is TGTGCCAGCTCACCGGGACAGCTATCCTCTGGAAACACCATATATTTT.

This chain links TRBV6-6 with TRBJ2-7; 7 bases line up with TRBD1. CDR1 and CDR2 from the germline V gene are MNHNY and SVGAGI (reference sequence). CDR3 length equals 13 residues. Unmatched junction bases numbered 6, after V lost 5 bases and J lost 5 bases. The CDR3 reads CASSVTGANEQYF. The CDR3 DNA follows: TGTGCCAGCAGTGTAACAGGGGCGAACGAGCAGTACTTC.

The gene calls are TRBV4-1 and TRBJ1-2; possibly TRBD1 for D (6 bases). CDR1 and CDR2 (germline): MGHRA, YSYEKL. The V end lost 3 bases, the J end lost 6 bases, and 20 bases lay between the germline ends. The CDR3 runs 16 residues. The CDR3 sequence is CASSHVSGTFNHGYTF. CDR3 DNA sequence: TGCGCCAGCAGCCATGTCTCCGGGACATTTAATCATGGCTACACCTTC.

In this sample, this clone turned up a few times. The rearrangement joins TRBV2 to TRBJ2-1; TRBD1 agrees at 7 bases. This CDR3 comprises 16 residues. The V segment lost 4 bases and the J segment 2 bases; nucleotides outside the gene matches: 8. The germline CDR1 and CDR2 sequences are SNHLY and FYNNEI. The CDR3 bases are TGTGCCAGCAGTGCGGGGACAGAGGCTACCTACAATGAGCAGTTCTTC. Translating it yields CASSAGTEATYNEQFF. Complete variable domain (other parts from reference TRBV2 and TRBJ2-1): EPEVTQTPSHQVTQMGQEVILRCVPISNHLYFYWYRQILGQKVEFLVSFYNNEISEKSEIFDDQFSVERPDGSNFTLKIRSTKLEDSAMYFCASSAGTEATYNEQFFGPGTRLTVL.

V is TRBV18 and J is TRBJ1-2; D ambiguous. The CDR3 length is 13 residues. V lost 2 bases to trimming and J lost 2 bases, with 6 bases between them. In germline, CDR1 is KGHSH, CDR2 LQKENI. CDR3 in DNA: TGTGCCAGCTCACCAAGAGAGAACTATGGCTACACCTTC. It translates to CASSPRENYGYTF.

The gene calls are TRBV10-3 and TRBJ2-7; TRBD1 matches 11 bases. There are 14 residues in the CDR3. Trimming removed 6 bases from V and 4 bases from J; junction bases left unmatched: 5. The germline V gene has CDR1 ENHRY and CDR2 SYGVKD. CDR3: CAIREDRGLYEQYF. DNA of the CDR3: TGTGCCATCAGAGAGGACAGGGGGCTGTACGAGCAGTACTTC.

In the case of this clone: The sample has other DNA sequences that encode this CDR3 too. The chain links TRBV18 to TRBJ2-3; D is ambiguous. The V gene's germline CDR1 is KGHSH and CDR2 LQKENI. CDR3 length equals 14 residues. Trimming took off 1 base at V and 0 bases at J, with 5 bases between the two ends. The CDR3 here is CASSPRASTDTQYF. The CDR3 coding sequence is TGTGCCAGCTCACCACGGGCCAGCACAGATACGCAGTATTTT. Drawing the rest from reference TRBV18 and TRBJ2-3, the complete variable domain is NAGVMQNPRHLVRRRGQEARLRCSPMKGHSHVYWYRQLPEEGLKFMVYLQKENIIDESGMPKERFSAEFPKEGPSILRIQQVVRGDSAAYFCASSPRASTDTQYFGPGTRLTVL.

This clone was counted a few times. V and J are TRBV5-5 and TRBJ2-1; TRBD2 aligns across 15 bases. V was clipped by 6 bases and J by 7 bases; unmatched bases: 20. From germline, CDR1 is SGHKS and CDR2 YYEKEE (reference sequence). This CDR3 contains 20 residues. The CDR3 DNA reads TGTGCCAGCAACGGACCCAACGGTGACGGACTAGCGGGGGGGCAGAATGAGCAGTTCTTC. It encodes CASNGPNGDGLAGGQNEQFF.

The chain has TRBV5-1 and TRBJ2-7; TRBD2 agrees at 10 bases. Germline CDR1 and CDR2: SGHRS and YFSETQ. The CDR3 runs 18 residues. V shed 4 bases and J 0 bases; nucleotides not matched to a gene: 13. CDR3 protein: CASSPSGTSVSSSYEQYF. DNA of the CDR3: TGCGCCAGCAGCCCCTCCGGGACTAGCGTTTCTTCCTCCTACGAGCAGTACTTC.

The chain recombines TRBV18 with TRBJ2-5; D may be TRBD1 (5 bases). TRBJ2-7 explains the end of the DNA better; the J call may be wrong. The germline CDR1 and CDR2 sequences are KGHSH and LQKENI. The CDR3 length is 12 residues. CDR3 protein: CASSPTGDEQYF. DNA for the CDR3: TGTGCCAGCTCACCAACAGGAGACGAGCAGTACTTC.

The V gene is TRBV5-1, the J gene TRBJ2-5; 7 nucleotides line up with TRBD1. There are 14 residues in the CDR3. Germline V gives CDR1 SGHRS, CDR2 YFSETQ. V lost 3 bases, J lost 6 bases, and 8 bases stayed unmatched. Here the CDR3 DNA reads TGCGCCAGCAGCTCGGACAGGCAGGGGCAGACCCAGTACTTC. Its translation: CASSSDRQGQTQYF.

The rearrangement joins TRBV7-2 to TRBJ2-3, with no clear D. V dropped 2 bases and J dropped 4 bases, with 7 bases sitting between them. The CDR3 covers 13 residues. In germline, CDR1 is SGHTA, CDR2 FQGNSA. The CDR3 sequence: CASSLSIPDTQYF. In DNA, the CDR3 is TGTGCCAGCAGCTTATCTATCCCAGATACGCAGTATTTT.

The chain carries TRBV7-9 and TRBJ1-1; no clear D gene. Germline V gene data show CDR1 as SEHNR and CDR2 as FQNEAQ (reference sequence). This CDR3 is 13 amino acids long. V dropped 5 bases and J dropped 4 bases, with 11 bases sitting between them. CDR3 bases: TGTGCCAGCAGCCTGGTTTCGGGCACTGAAGCTTTCTTT. Its protein is CASSLVSGTEAFF.

The chain combines TRBV11-1 with TRBJ1-1; D is uncertain. V was cut by 1 base and J by 1 base, with 7 bases left in between. The CDR3 length is 14 residues. From germline, CDR1 is SGHAT and CDR2 FQDESV (reference sequence). CDR3 sequence reads: CASSLVAENTEAFF. The CDR3 DNA sequence: TGTGCCAGCAGCTTAGTGGCAGAGAACACTGAAGCTTTCTTT.

A few counts support this clone. This chain links TRBV25-1 with TRBJ1-4; no definite D call. The CDR3 extends over 14 amino acids. Trimming removed 0 bases at V and 8 bases at J, with 10 bases between. Germline V gene data show CDR1 as MGHDK and CDR2 as SYGVNS. The CDR3 region has the DNA TGTGCCAGCAGTGAATATGACTCCGAGGAAAAACTGTTTTTT. Encoded protein: CASSEYDSEEKLFF.

V gene TRBV28 combines with J gene TRBJ1-4, with 10 bases that match TRBD1. The CDR3 has 16 residues. Germline-derived CDR1 and CDR2 are MDHEN and SYDVKM. Trimming took 5 bases from V and 0 from J; bases not matched to a gene: 3. CDR3 in amino acids: CASSSGTGATNEKLFF. In DNA form, the CDR3 reads TGTGCCAGCAGTAGCGGGACAGGGGCAACTAATGAAAAACTGTTTTTT.

Remarks on this clone: Relative to the germline gene, one junction end is altered; a read error may explain this. The V and J genes are TRBV5-4 and TRBJ2-5; TRBD1 might be the D (7 bases). Matching the DNA end better, TRBJ2-7 makes the J call doubtful. The CDR3 is 13 amino acids. Germline V CDR1 and CDR2: SGHNT, YYREEE (reference sequence). CDR3 protein: CASSLSGGHEQYF. DNA of the CDR3: TGTGCCAGTAGCTTGTCAGGGGGGCACGAGCAGTACTTC.

The chain joins TRBV6-5 to TRBJ1-1; D possibly corresponds to TRBD1 (5 bases). Germline CDR1 is MNHEY and CDR2 is SVGAGI. The length of the CDR3 is 15 residues. Trimming left V 0 bases short and J 1 base short, with 9 bases between. The CDR3 spells CASSYSGGPNTEAFF. CDR3 coding DNA: TGTGCCAGCAGTTACTCGGGGGGACCGAACACTGAAGCTTTCTTT.

The V and J genes are TRBV15 and TRBJ2-5; D uncertain. V gave up 1 base and J gave up 5 bases, with 11 bases separating them. CDR3 size: 14 residues. Looked up from germline, CDR1 is LNHNV and CDR2 is YYDKDF (reference sequence). The CDR3: CATSRGREWETQYF. For the CDR3, the DNA is TGTGCCACCAGCAGAGGTCGTGAGTGGGAGACCCAGTACTTC.

The chain employs TRBV7-9 and TRBJ1-1, with a possible D match to TRBD1 (5 bases). The length of the CDR3 is 15 residues. Trimming removed 4 bases at V and 1 base at J, with 13 bases between. The germline CDR1 and CDR2 sequences are SEHNR and FQNEAQ (reference sequence). The CDR3, as DNA: TGTGCCAGCAGCTCTGCGGGACGGAAGAACACTGAAGCTTTCTTT. This codes for CASSSAGRKNTEAFF.

This clone was recorded once. CDR3 coding DNA: TGTGCCAGCAGCATTGGCGGGGAGGCGAACGGGGAGCTGTTTTTT. Translation gives CASSIGGEANGELFF. The chain uses TRBV5-4 and TRBJ2-2; perhaps TRBD2 as D (6 bases). The CDR3 has 15 amino acids. Germline V lookup: CDR1 SGHNT, CDR2 YYREEE (reference sequence). The ends were cut back, 4 bases at V and 7 bases at J, with 17 bases in the middle.

This clone was recorded a few times. The chain combines TRBV28 with TRBJ2-7; 8 positions agree with TRBD1. Germline values: CDR1 MDHEN, CDR2 SYDVKM. This CDR3 contains 18 residues. J gave up 0 bases and V 5 bases, and 15 bases lay outside the gene matches. CDR3 protein: CASSGTYRGIRFSYEQYF. CDR3 nucleotide sequence: TGTGCCAGCAGTGGGACTTACAGGGGGATAAGGTTCTCCTACGAGCAGTACTTC. Based on the CDR3 plus reference TRBV28 and TRBJ2-7, the full variable domain is DVKVTQSSRYLVKRTGEKVFLECVQDMDHENMFWYRQDPGLGLRLIYFSYDVKMKEKGDIPEGYSVSREKKERFSLILESASTNQTSMYLCASSGTYRGIRFSYEQYFGPGTRLTVT.